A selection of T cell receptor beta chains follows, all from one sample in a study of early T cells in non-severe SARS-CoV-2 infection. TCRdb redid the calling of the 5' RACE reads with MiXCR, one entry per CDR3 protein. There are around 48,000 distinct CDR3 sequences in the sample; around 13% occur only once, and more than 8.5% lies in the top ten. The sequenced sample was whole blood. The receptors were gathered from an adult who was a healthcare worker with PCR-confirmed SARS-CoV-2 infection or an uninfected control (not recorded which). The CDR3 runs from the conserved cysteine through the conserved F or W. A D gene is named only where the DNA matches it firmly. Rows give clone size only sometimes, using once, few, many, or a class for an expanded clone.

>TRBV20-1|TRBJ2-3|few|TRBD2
CSGLLGGRAPTQYF
TGCAGTGGTCTCCTTGGCGGGAGGGCCCCAACGCAGTATTTT
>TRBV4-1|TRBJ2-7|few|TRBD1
CASSQVETGGYEQYF
TGCGCCAGCAGCCAAGTGGAGACAGGGGGGTACGAGCAGTACTTC
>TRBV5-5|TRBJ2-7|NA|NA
CASSLGGAVTYEQYF
TGTGCCAGCAGCTTGGGAGGGGCCGTTACCTACGAGCAGTACTTC
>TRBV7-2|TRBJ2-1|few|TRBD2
CASSSGLAGGNEQFF
TGTGCCAGCAGCTCGGGACTAGCGGGGGGGAATGAGCAGTTCTTC
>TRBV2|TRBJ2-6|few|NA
CASSPKAGRGANVLTF
TGTGCCAGCAGTCCCAAGGCAGGTAGAGGGGCCAACGTCCTGACTTTC
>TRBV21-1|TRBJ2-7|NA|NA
CASSKLLDTDYEQYF
TGTGCCAGCAGCAAGCTCCTGGACACCGACTACGAGCAGTACTTC
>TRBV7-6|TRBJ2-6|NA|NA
CASSFARGSGANVLTF
TGTGCCAGCAGCTTTGCCAGAGGCTCTGGGGCCAACGTCCTGACTTTC
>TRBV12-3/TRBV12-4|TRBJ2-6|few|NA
CASSLNSGANVLTF
TGTGCCAGCAGTTTAAACTCTGGGGCCAACGTCCTGACTTTC
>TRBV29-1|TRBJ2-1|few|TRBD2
CSARSGVGYNEQFF
TGCAGCGCCCGGAGCGGGGTAGGTTACAATGAGCAGTTCTTC
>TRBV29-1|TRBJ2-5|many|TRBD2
CSVDRTRNPRETQYF
TGCAGCGTTGACCGGACTAGGAACCCCAGGGAGACCCAGTACTTC
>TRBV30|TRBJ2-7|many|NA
CASRDDRYEQYF
TGTGCCTCCCGGGACGATCGATACGAGCAGTACTTC
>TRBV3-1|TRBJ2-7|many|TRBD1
CASSQQGTAYEQYF
TGTGCCAGCAGCCAACAGGGGACAGCCTACGAGCAGTACTTC
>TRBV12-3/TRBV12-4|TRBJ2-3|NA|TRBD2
CASSSGLGDTQYF
TGTGCCAGCAGTTCCGGACTAGGCGATACGCAGTATTTT
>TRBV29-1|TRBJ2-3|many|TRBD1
CSGTGGADTQYF
TGCAGCGGGACAGGGGGAGCAGATACGCAGTATTTT
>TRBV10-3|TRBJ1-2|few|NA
CAISDSGKTNYGYTF
TGTGCCATCAGTGACTCTGGAAAAACTAACTATGGCTACACCTTC
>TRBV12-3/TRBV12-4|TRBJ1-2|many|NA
CASTQGEGYGYTF
TGTGCCAGTACCCAGGGAGAAGGCTATGGCTACACCTTC
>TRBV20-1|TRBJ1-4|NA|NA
CSAARSGQINEKLFF
TGCAGTGCTGCCCGATCTGGACAGATCAATGAAAAACTGTTTTTT
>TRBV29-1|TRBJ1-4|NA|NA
CSGRLNEKLFF
TGCAGCGGCCGACTAAATGAAAAACTGTTTTTT
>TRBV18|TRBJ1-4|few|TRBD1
CASSPGQGAANEKLFF
TGTGCCAGCTCACCTGGACAGGGGGCAGCTAATGAAAAACTGTTTTTT
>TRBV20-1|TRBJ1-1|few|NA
CSARRDHNTEAFF
TGCAGTGCTAGAAGAGATCATAACACTGAAGCTTTCTTT
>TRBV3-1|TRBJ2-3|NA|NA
CASSQGLGPGEDTQYF
TGTGCCAGCAGCCAAGGGCTCGGACCGGGGGAGGATACGCAGTATTTT
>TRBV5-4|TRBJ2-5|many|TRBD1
CASSLGTATGETQYF
TGTGCCAGCAGCTTAGGGACAGCAACGGGGGAGACCCAGTACTTC
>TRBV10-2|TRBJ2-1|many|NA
CASTPDRYNEQFF
TGCGCCAGCACCCCGGACCGGTACAATGAGCAGTTCTTC
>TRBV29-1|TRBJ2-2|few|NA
CSVGGDINTGELFF
TGCAGCGTTGGGGGTGACATTAACACCGGGGAGCTGTTTTTT
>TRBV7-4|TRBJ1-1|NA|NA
CASSPSGDTEAFF
TGTGCCAGCAGCCCATCGGGGGACACTGAAGCTTTCTTT
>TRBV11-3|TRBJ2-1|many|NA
CASSLEGGMRNEQFF
TGTGCCAGCAGCTTAGAGGGGGGAATGAGGAATGAGCAGTTCTTC
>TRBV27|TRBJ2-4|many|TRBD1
CASSTGGTKNIQYF
TGTGCCAGCAGCACAGGGGGAACCAAAAACATTCAGTACTTC
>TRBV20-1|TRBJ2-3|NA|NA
CSALGGDTQYF
TGCAGTGCTTTAGGGGGAGATACGCAGTATTTT
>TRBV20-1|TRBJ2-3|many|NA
CSARVFGSNTDTQYF
TGCAGTGCTAGAGTCTTCGGGAGTAACACAGATACGCAGTATTTT
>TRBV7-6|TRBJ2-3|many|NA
CASSLPSGGRTDTQYF
TGTGCCAGCAGCTTACCCAGTGGGGGTCGCACAGATACGCAGTATTTT
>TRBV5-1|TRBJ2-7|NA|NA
CASRTGNYEQYF
TGCGCCAGCAGGACGGGGAACTACGAGCAGTACTTC
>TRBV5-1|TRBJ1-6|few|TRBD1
CASSPPGQGNSPLHF
TGCGCCAGCAGCCCTCCGGGACAGGGGAATTCACCCCTCCACTTT
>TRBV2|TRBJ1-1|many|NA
CASSEGLLGGRNTEAFF
TGTGCCAGCAGTGAAGGGCTGCTCGGGGGCCGGAACACTGAAGCTTTCTTT
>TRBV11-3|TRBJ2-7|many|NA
CASSVWRDNGLSYEQYF
TGTGCCAGCAGCGTATGGAGGGACAACGGACTCTCCTACGAGCAGTACTTC
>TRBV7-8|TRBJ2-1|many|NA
CASSLDYFSYNEQFF
TGTGCCAGCAGCCTGGACTACTTCTCCTACAATGAGCAGTTCTTC
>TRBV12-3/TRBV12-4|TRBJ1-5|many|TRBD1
CASSRTGTSNQPQHF
TGTGCCAGCAGCCGGACAGGGACGAGCAATCAGCCCCAGCATTTT
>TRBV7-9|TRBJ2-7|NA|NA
CASSSTSLKYYEQYF
TGTGCCAGCAGCTCCACCAGCTTAAAGTACTACGAGCAGTACTTC
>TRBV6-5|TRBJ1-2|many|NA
CASSPGTLSPYGYTF
TGTGCCAGCAGTCCCGGGACACTCTCCCCCTATGGCTACACCTTC
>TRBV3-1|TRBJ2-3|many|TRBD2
CASRGGSWADTQYF
TGTGCCAGCAGAGGCGGGAGTTGGGCAGATACGCAGTATTTT
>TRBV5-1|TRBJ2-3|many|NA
CASSSTPDTQYF
TGCGCCAGCAGCTCCACCCCGGATACGCAGTATTTT
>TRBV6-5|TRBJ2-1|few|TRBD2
CASSYPTSDKANEQFF
TGTGCCAGCAGTTACCCCACTAGCGACAAGGCCAATGAGCAGTTCTTC
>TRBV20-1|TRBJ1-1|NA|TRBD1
CMGQGSMNTEAFF
TGTATGGGACAGGGATCAATGAACACTGAAGCTTTCTTT
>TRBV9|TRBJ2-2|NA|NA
CASSEPGLANTGELFF
TGTGCCAGCAGCGAACCCGGATTAGCGAACACCGGGGAGCTGTTTTTT
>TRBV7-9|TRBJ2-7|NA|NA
CASTTLNYEQYF
TGTGCCAGCACCACCCTAAATTACGAGCAGTACTTC
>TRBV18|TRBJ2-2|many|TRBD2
CASSPQLAGVDTGELFF
TGTGCCAGCTCACCCCAATTAGCGGGGGTCGACACCGGGGAGCTGTTTTTT
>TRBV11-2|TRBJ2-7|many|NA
CASSLIYPRDFGEQYF
TGTGCCAGCAGCCTAATTTACCCGAGGGACTTTGGGGAGCAGTACTTC
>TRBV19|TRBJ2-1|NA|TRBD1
CASSIAWTGYNEQFF
TGTGCCAGTAGTATCGCCTGGACAGGGTACAATGAGCAGTTCTTC
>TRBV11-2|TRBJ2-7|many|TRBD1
CASSFGTGSYEQYF
TGTGCCAGCAGCTTCGGGACAGGGTCCTACGAGCAGTACTTC
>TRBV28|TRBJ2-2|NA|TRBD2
CASRLLGRAGELFF
TGTGCCAGCCGCCTGCTCGGGAGGGCCGGGGAGCTGTTTTTT
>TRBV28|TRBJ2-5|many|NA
CASSLTASRYQETQYF
TGTGCCAGCAGTTTGACGGCTAGTCGGTACCAAGAGACCCAGTACTTC
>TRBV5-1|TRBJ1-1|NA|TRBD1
CASSSRQGANTEAFF
TGCGCCAGCAGCTCCCGACAGGGCGCGAACACTGAAGCTTTCTTT
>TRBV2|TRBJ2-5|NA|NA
CASSPLHETQYF
TGTGCCAGCAGTCCACTCCATGAGACCCAGTACTTC
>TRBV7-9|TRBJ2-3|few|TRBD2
CASNPSGGADTQYF
TGTGCCAGCAACCCGAGCGGGGGGGCCGATACGCAGTATTTT
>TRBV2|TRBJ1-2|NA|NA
CASSEGPGSNYGYTF
TGTGCCAGCAGTGAAGGCCCGGGGTCTAACTATGGCTACACCTTC